The text below deals with one T cell receptor (beta chain). The antigen remains unidentified. This sample was included in a study of OX40 agonist ivuxolimab in advanced cancers. Overall study results and limits: Dosing at 0.1 to 3.0 mg/kg was accompanied by clonal expansion of CD4+ and CD8+ blood T cells by week 6.

The timepoints at which blood was sampled were baseline, cycle 4 day 1, and cycle 7 day 1. Germline CDR1 and CDR2: SGHAT and FQNNGV. The CDR3 length is 16 residues. With 3 bases removed from V and 0 bases from J, the gap between germline ends came to 14 bases. Only in-frame clones appear in the TCRdb table, and some are missing; sequencing was by immunoSEQ multiplex PCR. The sample consists of tens of thousands of clones, roughly 90% of them appearing once. The chain recombines TRBV11-2 with TRBJ2-5; D is uncertain. Sequenced material: CD4+ or CD8+ T cells sorted from blood, taken in a trial of the OX40 agonist ivuxolimab. The TCR comes from an adult with an advanced solid tumor such as melanoma, head and neck, liver or kidney cancer. CDR3 region: CASSLSENKYQETQYF. In DNA form, the CDR3 reads TGTGCCAGCAGCTTGTCGGAGAACAAGTACCAAGAGACCCAGTACTTC.